This TCR beta chain was recovered during a study of T cell responses to AZD1222 COVID-19 vaccine. The repertoire was sequenced with immunoSEQ multiplex PCR; TCRdb's copy has only in-frame clones and lacks some. The repertoire includes 80,000 to 95,000 clones, 70% to 85% of them detected once, and roughly 21% sits in the top ten. Points on this clone: Its antigen is not known.

V was clipped by 4 bases and J by 15 bases, with 24 bases between them. The CDR3 extends over 14 amino acids. Germline CDR1 SGHDT, CDR2 YYEEEE. The study, taken as a whole, reports: Spike-specific TCR breadth and depth went up after people got two AZD1222 doses. The repertoires were collected only after the peak T cell response.

This TCR was sampled from an adult in good health. The V call is TRBV5-6, the J call TRBJ2-3; maybe TRBD2 (5 bases). The sequences come from peripheral blood, collected on day 0 of AZD1222 vaccination. The CDR3 loop reads CASSSPGNGLPRYF. The CDR3 DNA follows: TGTGCCAGCAGCAGCCCGGGGAATGGGCTTCCCCGTTATTTT.